This is a list of T cell receptor beta chains from one sample in a study of cytomegalovirus exposure and HLA in healthy donors. The data were produced by immunoSEQ multiplex PCR, yet TCRdb's version contains in-frame clones alone and is incomplete. The sample has some 70,000 clones, roughly 96% seen once. Specimen: PBMCs. The receptors were gathered from a young man in good health and CMV-seronegative. The CDR3 runs from the conserved cysteine through the conserved F or W. The order of the fields is CDR3 DNA, CDR3 protein, clone size, J gene, V gene, D gene. A D gene is named only where the DNA matches it firmly. Clone size is not always given. Where it is, it says once, few, many or a class for expanded clones.

DNA: TGTGCCAGCAGCCGCGCTCAGGGGACGTATGAAAAACTGTTTTTT; CDR3: CASSRAQGTYEKLFF; size: NA; J: TRBJ1-4; V: TRBV14; D: NA
DNA: TGCGCCAGCAGCGCCTACAGGGCCGGCGGCACTGAAGCTTTCTTT; CDR3: CASSAYRAGGTEAFF; size: NA; J: TRBJ1-1; V: TRBV5-1; D: NA
DNA: TGTGCCAGTAGTATTGACAGGGGTGTCTCACCCCTCCACTTT; CDR3: CASSIDRGVSPLHF; size: NA; J: TRBJ1-6; V: TRBV19; D: TRBD1
DNA: TGTGCCAGTAGGATGGGACAGGGAGGTGGGAACACTGAAGCTTTCTTT; CDR3: CASRMGQGGGNTEAFF; size: NA; J: TRBJ1-1; V: TRBV19; D: TRBD1
DNA: TGTGCCAGCAGCTTAGGAGGGGTGAATGAGCAGTTCTTC; CDR3: CASSLGGVNEQFF; size: NA; J: TRBJ2-1; V: TRBV5-6; D: NA
DNA: TGCGCCAGCAGCTTAGGCGGGAGTTCTAGCACAGATACGCAGTATTTT; CDR3: CASSLGGSSSTDTQYF; size: NA; J: TRBJ2-3; V: TRBV5-1; D: TRBD2
DNA: TGCGCCAGCAGCTTGGGGACAGCCTACACTGAAGCTTTCTTT; CDR3: CASSLGTAYTEAFF; size: NA; J: TRBJ1-1; V: TRBV5-1; D: NA
DNA: TGTGCCAGCAGCCCCGGGGGAAGCGGGAGTAATGAGCAGTTCTTC; CDR3: CASSPGGSGSNEQFF; size: few; J: TRBJ2-1; V: TRBV6-4; D: TRBD2
DNA: TGTGCCAGCAGCTTAGCCGGTGGAGTTGGTGGGAGCGCAGATACGCAGTATTTT; CDR3: CASSLAGGVGGSADTQYF; size: NA; J: TRBJ2-3; V: TRBV7-8; D: NA
DNA: TGTGCCAGCAGTTACAGGACAGGGAAAGGTTACGAGCAGTACTTC; CDR3: CASSYRTGKGYEQYF; size: NA; J: TRBJ2-7; V: TRBV6-6; D: TRBD1
DNA: TGCAGCGTTGAAGATCGGGTCGGGACTGAAGCTTTCTTT; CDR3: CSVEDRVGTEAFF; size: once; J: TRBJ1-1; V: TRBV29-1; D: NA
DNA: TGTGCCAGCAGCCCTACCAGGACAGGGGCAAGGGAAAAACTGTTTTTT; CDR3: CASSPTRTGAREKLFF; size: NA; J: TRBJ1-4; V: TRBV7-2; D: TRBD1
DNA: TGTGCCAGCAGCTTAGATCGTCGACAGGGGACCTATGGCTACACCTTC; CDR3: CASSLDRRQGTYGYTF; size: once; J: TRBJ1-2; V: TRBV11-2; D: TRBD1
DNA: TGTGCCAGCAGTCCAGGGACAGGGGGCGCGGGGCAGTACTTC; CDR3: CASSPGTGGAGQYF; size: NA; J: TRBJ2-7; V: TRBV27; D: TRBD1
DNA: TGTGCCAGCAGCCTTAGCCCTAGACAGGGGAGCACTGAAGCTTTCTTT; CDR3: CASSLSPRQGSTEAFF; size: NA; J: TRBJ1-1; V: TRBV7-9; D: TRBD1
DNA: TGTGCCAGCAGGCCGGGAGGGCCTAATGAGCAGTTCTTC; CDR3: CASRPGGPNEQFF; size: NA; J: TRBJ2-1; V: TRBV7-9; D: TRBD2
DNA: TGTGCCAGCAGCTTAGGGGGAGTGAACACTGAAGCTTTCTTT; CDR3: CASSLGGVNTEAFF; size: NA; J: TRBJ1-1; V: TRBV7-9; D: NA
DNA: TGTGCCAGCAGGGCTGGGCAGGGCTATGGCTACACCTTC; CDR3: CASRAGQGYGYTF; size: NA; J: TRBJ1-2; V: TRBV6-1; D: NA
DNA: TGTGCCAGCAGCTTAGATACGAGGGGGACAGCCGGCTACACCTTC; CDR3: CASSLDTRGTAGYTF; size: NA; J: TRBJ1-2; V: TRBV11-2; D: TRBD1
DNA: TGTGCCAGCACTGTAAATTTTACAACCTTCGCGAACACCGGGGAGCTGTTTTTT; CDR3: CASTVNFTTFANTGELFF; size: NA; J: TRBJ2-2; V: TRBV9; D: NA
DNA: TGCGCCAGCAGCTTGGCTAGCGGCAACACCGGGGAGCTGTTTTTT; CDR3: CASSLASGNTGELFF; size: NA; J: TRBJ2-2; V: TRBV5-1; D: TRBD2
DNA: TGTGCCAGCAGCTTGGGGGCAGGGGGCGAAGGCTACACCTTC; CDR3: CASSLGAGGEGYTF; size: NA; J: TRBJ1-2; V: TRBV5-8; D: TRBD1
DNA: TGTGCCAGTAGTAATTCTCTCGGGTCCATGAACACTGAAGCTTTCTTT; CDR3: CASSNSLGSMNTEAFF; size: NA; J: TRBJ1-1; V: TRBV19; D: NA
DNA: TGTGCCAGTAGGGACAGGGGGAACGGCAATCAGCCCCAGCATTTT; CDR3: CASRDRGNGNQPQHF; size: NA; J: TRBJ1-5; V: TRBV19; D: TRBD1
DNA: TGTGCCTGGAGCCCCGGATACAGTCAAGCTTACGAGCAGTACTTC; CDR3: CAWSPGYSQAYEQYF; size: NA; J: TRBJ2-7; V: TRBV30; D: NA
DNA: TGTGCCAGCAGCTTGGTAGCAGGGACCTATAATTCACCCCTCCACTTT; CDR3: CASSLVAGTYNSPLHF; size: NA; J: TRBJ1-6; V: TRBV5-5; D: NA
DNA: TGTGCCAGCAGCCCTCTAGCGAAGACAGATACGCAGTATTTT; CDR3: CASSPLAKTDTQYF; size: NA; J: TRBJ2-3; V: TRBV6-6; D: NA
DNA: TGCGCCAGCAGCACAGGACAGGGGGTGAATGAGCAGTTCTTC; CDR3: CASSTGQGVNEQFF; size: NA; J: TRBJ2-1; V: TRBV5-1; D: TRBD1
DNA: TGTGCCAGCAGCGTAGGTGGCAGGGGGGACGAGCAGTACTTC; CDR3: CASSVGGRGDEQYF; size: NA; J: TRBJ2-7; V: TRBV9; D: NA
DNA: TGCGCCAGCAGCCAAGATGAGAGTCGGGGAATGAATGAGCAGTTCTTC; CDR3: CASSQDESRGMNEQFF; size: NA; J: TRBJ2-1; V: TRBV4-1; D: NA
DNA: TGCAGCGCCATAGGACTAGCGGGAGTTGGGCAGTTCTTC; CDR3: CSAIGLAGVGQFF; size: once; J: TRBJ2-1; V: TRBV29-1; D: TRBD2
DNA: TGTGCCAGCAGTTTTACAGGGGGTTACGAGCAGTACTTC; CDR3: CASSFTGGYEQYF; size: NA; J: TRBJ2-7; V: TRBV27; D: TRBD1
DNA: TGTGCCAGTAGCCAAGACAGGGGGATCAGCAATCAGCCCCAGCATTTT; CDR3: CASSQDRGISNQPQHF; size: NA; J: TRBJ1-5; V: TRBV19; D: TRBD1
DNA: TGTGCCTGGAGTGTCGGGTGGCTTGCCTACGAGCAGTACTTC; CDR3: CAWSVGWLAYEQYF; size: NA; J: TRBJ2-7; V: TRBV30; D: NA
DNA: TGTGCCAGCAGCCCCGGAGGGGTCCATGTTGGAGATGGCTACACCTTC; CDR3: CASSPGGVHVGDGYTF; size: NA; J: TRBJ1-2; V: TRBV9; D: NA
DNA: TGTGCCAGCAGCCTGGGACAGGGGGATGGCTACACCTTC; CDR3: CASSLGQGDGYTF; size: NA; J: TRBJ1-2; V: TRBV7-9; D: TRBD1
DNA: TGTGCCAGCAGTGGAGGTAACTATGGCTACACCTTC; CDR3: CASSGGNYGYTF; size: NA; J: TRBJ1-2; V: TRBV2; D: NA
DNA: TGTGCCAGCAGCTTAGAGGGGACTAGCGGGTATGGTGATACGCAGTATTTT; CDR3: CASSLEGTSGYGDTQYF; size: NA; J: TRBJ2-3; V: TRBV7-2; D: TRBD2
DNA: TGTGCCAGCCAGACTAGCGGGAGGTTCAATGAGCAGTTCTTC; CDR3: CASQTSGRFNEQFF; size: NA; J: TRBJ2-1; V: TRBV27; D: TRBD2
DNA: TGTGCCAGTAGTATCAACGGACAGGCTCCCGGAGATACGCAGTATTTT; CDR3: CASSINGQAPGDTQYF; size: once; J: TRBJ2-3; V: TRBV19; D: TRBD1
DNA: TGTGCCAGCAGCTTAGGTAGCGGGAGCTACAATGAGCAGTTCTTC; CDR3: CASSLGSGSYNEQFF; size: NA; J: TRBJ2-1; V: TRBV7-6; D: TRBD2
DNA: TGTGCCAGCAGTTACTCAGGACAGCAAGAGACCCAGTACTTC; CDR3: CASSYSGQQETQYF; size: once; J: TRBJ2-5; V: TRBV6-6; D: NA